The TCR beta chain under discussion was sequenced for a study of cytomegalovirus exposure and HLA in healthy donors. Findings of the study overall: Most subjects had HLA-A and HLA-B alleles reportedly predicted accurately by TCR beta sequences. An analysis done earlier found most TCR beta V segments productive about 87% or about 30% of the time. Among TCR sequences, most were rare, though some public TCRs appeared in many donors. Later work found that TCR association rates differed between HLA loci; DRB1 had the most and HLA-C the fewest.

On this clone: Its matching antigen is unknown.

The PCR employed 60 Vbeta primers together with 13 Jbeta primers. Libraries were prepared by immunoSEQ multiplex PCR; TCRdb keeps only in-frame clonotypes and omits some of them. The sample records roughly 120,000 clones, around 70% being singletons. The CDR3 consists of 14 residues. V was clipped by 1 base and J by 0 bases, with 5 bases between them. In germline, CDR1 is SGHTA, CDR2 FQGTGA. The V gene is TRBV7-3, the J gene TRBJ2-3; no clear D. The receptor comes from a man aged 25 to 40 in good health and CMV-seropositive. Material: PBMCs. CDR3 coding DNA: TGTGCCAGCAGCTTAAGGGCTAGCACAGATACGCAGTATTTT. This encodes CASSLRASTDTQYF.